This T cell receptor beta chain was identified during a study of blood T cells in healthy people across ages. Study conclusions and caveats: The study regarded diversity estimates from one million T cells as underestimates. Unsorted PBMCs ruled out conclusive naive versus antigen-experienced comparison.

This clonotype was counted only a few times. Its antigen is not identified. The CDR3 sequence is 12 residues long. The germline V gene has CDR1 GTSNPN and CDR2 SVGIG (reference sequence). Deletions cut 0 bases from V and 2 bases from J, with 3 bases between. Then a second PCR, running roughly 7 to 11 cycles, was carried out with a sample-barcoded 5' primer and a J-beta primer mix. Researchers report that a template-switch adaptor with 12 random nucleotides tagged each cDNA molecule. From each sample, at least 3 million paired-end reads containing CDR3 were obtained. Each CDR3 protein gets one entry after TCRdb re-called the 5' RACE reads with MiXCR. The table includes hundreds of thousands of distinct CDR3 sequences, over 40% detected once.

Material for sequencing was blood. This TCR was sampled from an elderly woman in good health. V and J are TRBV30 and TRBJ2-3; D unresolved. The CDR3 region has the DNA TGTGCCTGGAGTGTATACACAGATACGCAGTATTTT. This codes for CAWSVYTDTQYF.